Listed below are T cell receptor beta chains from one sample, sequenced in a study of vaccination and CD4 T cells after COVID-19. MiXCR was run by TCRdb on the PCR reads, yielding one entry per CDR3 protein. The sample comprises over 15,000 distinct CDR3 sequences, around 66% of which are singletons, and approximately 1.2% rests with the top ten. Sequenced here: CD4+ T cells from blood, sampled after SARS-CoV-2 vaccination. The receptors stem from a human donor who had recovered from COVID-19. The CDR3 runs from the conserved cysteine through the conserved F or W. Fields, in order: J gene, clone size, D gene, V gene, CDR3 DNA, CDR3 protein. D genes are given only for firm matches. Clone size is stated in some rows and not others, as once, few, many or a class when expanded.

>TRBJ2-7|NA|NA|TRBV6-1
TGTGCCAGCAGTGAAGTTCGGGACTTACGATTTTACGAGCAGTACTTC
CASSEVRDLRFYEQYF
>TRBJ2-3|NA|TRBD2|TRBV6-4
TGTGCCAGCAGTGGGCTAGCGGGAGCTACGCAGTATTTT
CASSGLAGATQYF
>TRBJ1-5|few|NA|TRBV2
TGTGCCAGCAGTGAAGAGGCACGGCCCCAGCATTTT
CASSEEARPQHF
>TRBJ2-1|NA|NA|TRBV15
TGTGCCACCAGCAGAGGGGGCGGAAGCTCCTACAATGAGCAGTTCTTC
CATSRGGGSSYNEQFF
>TRBJ1-1|few|NA|TRBV5-4
TGTGCCAGCAGCGATTTGAACACTGAAGCTTTCTTT
CASSDLNTEAFF
>TRBJ1-2|few|TRBD1|TRBV2
TGTGCCAGCGCGTTGGAGGGGGCGGAAGGCTACACCTTC
CASALEGAEGYTF
>TRBJ2-1|NA|NA|TRBV7-2
TGTGCCAGCAGCTTAGCGCGAAACGCGTACAATGAGCAGTTCTTC
CASSLARNAYNEQFF
>TRBJ1-2|NA|TRBD1|TRBV27
TGTGCCAGCAGTTCCTCCGGGACAGCAGTGGGTGGCTACACCTTC
CASSSSGTAVGGYTF
>TRBJ1-5|NA|NA|TRBV2
TGTGCCAGCGGGAAGGACCTCAATCAGCCCCAGCATTTT
CASGKDLNQPQHF
>TRBJ1-1|few|TRBD1|TRBV20-1
TGCAGTCCCGGACAGGGCAGCAACACTGAAGCTTTCTTT
CSPGQGSNTEAFF
>TRBJ2-7|few|NA|TRBV20-1
TGCAGTGCTAGTGTTCCCTACGAGCAGTACTTC
CSASVPYEQYF
>TRBJ2-5|NA|TRBD2|TRBV6-5
TGTGCCAGCAGTTATAGGGGTGGCGGGAGGCTACAAGAGACCCAGTACTTC
CASSYRGGGRLQETQYF
>TRBJ2-1|NA|TRBD2|TRBV6-2/TRBV6-3
TGTGCCAGCAGCCTGACTAGCGGGGCTTTGGGTGAGCAGTTCTTC
CASSLTSGALGEQFF
>TRBJ2-5|few|NA|TRBV30
TGTGCCTGGAGTAGCAGGCAAGAGACCCAGTACTTC
CAWSSRQETQYF
>TRBJ2-7|NA|NA|TRBV28
TGTGCCAGCAGTTTCCGGAGGCGGCTCGGTGGGTTGAGGCTCTACGAGCAGTACTTC
CASSFRRRLGGLRLYEQYF
>TRBJ2-6|NA|NA|TRBV20-1
TGCAGTGCTAGAGGGCAGGCTGGGGCCAACGTCCTGACTTTC
CSARGQAGANVLTF
>TRBJ2-2|NA|NA|TRBV20-1
TGCAGTGCTAGAGGTTTCGGCGGGGAGCTGTTTTTT
CSARGFGGELFF
>TRBJ2-5|NA|NA|TRBV6-1
TGTGCCAGCTCAAGAGCCAGGGGCCCTCAAGAGACCCAGTACTTC
CASSRARGPQETQYF
>TRBJ2-2|NA|TRBD2|TRBV7-9
TGTGCCAGGTCGACTAGCGGGCCGAACACCGGGGAGCTGTTTTTT
CARSTSGPNTGELFF
>TRBJ2-3|NA|TRBD2|TRBV6-1
TGTGCCAGCAGTGTAGCGGGAGGCCCACCAGATACGCAGTATTTT
CASSVAGGPPDTQYF
>TRBJ1-2|few|NA|TRBV20-1
TGCAGTGCTACGACCGGGACCCAGGGAGGCTATGGCTACACCTTC
CSATTGTQGGYGYTF
>TRBJ2-3|few|TRBD2|TRBV15
TGTGCCACCAGCACGGGACTAGCGGACTCAGATACGCAGTATTTT
CATSTGLADSDTQYF
>TRBJ1-3|NA|NA|TRBV10-3
TGTGCCATCAGTGAGTCAGGAGGGAGTGGAAACACCATATATTTT
CAISESGGSGNTIYF
>TRBJ1-2|NA|TRBD1|TRBV20-1
TGCAGTGCCAGGGCAGAGTACAGGGGTGACTATGGCTACACCTTC
CSARAEYRGDYGYTF
>TRBJ1-6|NA|TRBD1|TRBV10-3
TGTGCCATCAGGGACGGGACAGTGAATAATTCACCCCTCCACTTT
CAIRDGTVNNSPLHF
>TRBJ2-5|NA|TRBD2|TRBV7-3
TGTGCCAGCAGCTCGGGGCGGGGAGGGGAGACCCAGTACTTC
CASSSGRGGETQYF
>TRBJ1-5|few|NA|TRBV7-2
TGTGCCAGCAGCCCAGAACTAAATCAGCCCCAGCATTTT
CASSPELNQPQHF
>TRBJ2-7|few|NA|TRBV6-5
TGTGCCAGCAGTTACGAGGCGGTTGATAACTACGAGCAGTACTTC
CASSYEAVDNYEQYF
>TRBJ1-1|few|TRBD1|TRBV20-1
TGCAGTGCTAGAGATCAGGGGGCGGGGACTGAAGCTTTCTTT
CSARDQGAGTEAFF
>TRBJ2-7|NA|TRBD1|TRBV6-1
TGTGCCAGCGGGGACAGGGGACGCGAGCAGTACTTC
CASGDRGREQYF
>TRBJ2-5|few|NA|TRBV15
TGTGCCACCAGCCGACAGGTTCAAGAGACCCAGTACTTC
CATSRQVQETQYF
>TRBJ2-5|NA|TRBD1|TRBV20-1
TGCAGTGCTAACGTACAGGGGTGGGAGACCCAGTACTTC
CSANVQGWETQYF
>TRBJ2-7|NA|NA|TRBV12-3/TRBV12-4
TGTGCCAGCTCTCTGGAACGAGACTACGAGCAGTACTTC
CASSLERDYEQYF
>TRBJ1-1|NA|NA|TRBV7-9
TGTGCCAGCAGCTTAAATTACGGGAACACTGAAGCTTTCTTT
CASSLNYGNTEAFF
>TRBJ2-2|few|NA|TRBV20-1
TGCAGTGCTGCTACGAACACCGGGGAGCTGTTTTTT
CSAATNTGELFF
>TRBJ1-5|NA|TRBD1|TRBV19
TGTGCCAGTAGTACGAGACAGGGGGGGAGGCCCCAGCATTTT
CASSTRQGGRPQHF
>TRBJ2-5|NA|TRBD2|TRBV24-1
TGTGCCACCAGTCGCGGGAGAAATCAAGAGACCCAGTACTTC
CATSRGRNQETQYF
>TRBJ1-2|NA|NA|TRBV14
TGTGCCAGCAGCCAATTTCCGTTTGATGGCTACACCTTC
CASSQFPFDGYTF
>TRBJ2-3|few|NA|TRBV24-1
TGTGCCACCAGTGATTTCGACAGGACAGATACGCAGTATTTT
CATSDFDRTDTQYF
>TRBJ2-5|few|TRBD2|TRBV2
TGTGCCAGCAGTGATCTCGGGAGGGGGGAGACCCAGTACTTC
CASSDLGRGETQYF
>TRBJ2-1|few|NA|TRBV27
TGTGCCAGCAGTTTAATCGGGGAATCCTACAATGAGCAGTTCTTC
CASSLIGESYNEQFF